This T cell receptor (beta chain) came from a study of PD-1 blockade in classical Hodgkin lymphoma. Overall study findings and caveats: Newly diagnosed patients reportedly trailed healthy donors in baseline TCR diversity. Complete responders started with a diversity level that resembled newly diagnosed patients at baseline. TCR diversity rose significantly by C4D1 in CD4+ but not CD8+ cells.

Sequencing was performed with immunoSEQ multiplex PCR; in TCRdb, only in-frame clones are kept and a portion is missing. Found here are tens of thousands of clones, about 80% of them singletons; the top ten hold 19%. Of note for this clone: Its target is unknown.

Time point denoted: cycle 4 day 1 (C4D1), after 5 to 7 weeks of nivolumab. No patient escaped relapse after autologous stem cell transplantation, and brentuximab vedotin exposure varied. Classifying best responses yielded complete response, partial response or progressive disease. With 6 bases removed from V and 5 bases from J, the gap between germline ends came to 10 bases. Germline V gene lookup returns CDR1 MNHEY and CDR2 SVGAGI. The length of the CDR3 is 12 residues. This sequence joins TRBV6-5 and TRBJ2-5; D call uncertain. Sample: peripheral blood mononuclear cells (PBMCs), taken before the fourth cycle of nivolumab. This receptor was identified in a human donor with classical Hodgkin lymphoma. CDR3 coding DNA: TGTGCCAGCAGCCTATTAGGGGAGACCCAGTACTTC. Amino acid sequence: CASSLLGETQYF.